The sequence of this T cell receptor beta chain was determined in a study of cytotoxic CD8 clonotypes in ibrutinib-treated CLL. Using immunoSEQ multiplex PCR, the repertoire was profiled, and TCRdb retains in-frame clones only, with some absent. Of over 100,000 clones in the sample, 70% to 90% were seen once. The material was PBMCs, obtained after 24 months of ibrutinib treatment. This TCR came from a human donor with chronic lymphocytic leukemia.

The CDR3 is CASSSTRQGVNQPQHF. The CDR3 bases are TGTGCCAGCAGTTCCACCAGACAGGGGGTGAATCAGCCCCAGCATTTT. This chain links TRBV28 with TRBJ1-5, with TRBD1 matching 9 bases. The CDR3 sequence is 16 residues long. The V segment lost 4 bases and the J segment 4 bases; nucleotides outside the gene matches: 8. Germline V gene data show CDR1 as MDHEN and CDR2 as SYDVKM.